This paragraph covers one T cell receptor (beta chain) sequence. V was trimmed by 3 bases and J by 4 bases, leaving 13 bases between them. Germline V gene data show CDR1 as MNHEY and CDR2 as SMNVEV (reference sequence). This CDR3 contains 14 residues. The data were produced by immunoSEQ multiplex PCR, yet TCRdb's version contains in-frame clones alone and is incomplete. This sample has about 71,000 clones, with around nine tenths found just once. The sample originates from a study of technical replicates of blood from a few donors. The receptor comes from a human donor in good health. The sequencing sample was made of T cells isolated from PBMCs. This chain joins TRBV27 and TRBJ2-7, with D tentatively TRBD1 (5 bases). CDR3 in amino acids: CASSFGQGKYEQYF. The CDR3 DNA follows: TGTGCCAGCAGTTTCGGGCAGGGTAAATACGAGCAGTACTTC.